The T cell receptor beta chain described here comes from a study of T cell responses to AZD1222 COVID-19 vaccine. The method was immunoSEQ multiplex PCR; TCRdb's version includes in-frame clones alone and lacks a portion of them. The sample has 150,000 to 180,000 clones; 90% are singletons. As for this clone: Its target is unknown.

Notes on the study in general: Donors were mostly white British, more females; clonal diversity possibly underestimated. Vaccine-associated CD4 TCRs ranged over spike, dominating at 160-218 and 743-854. The reported proportion of spike-specific TCRs targeting unmutated variant regions was nearly half. Just 6 or 7 people given AZD1222 tested seropositive at baseline.

The source is an adult in good health. The sample in question was peripheral blood, obtained on day 0 of AZD1222 vaccination.

The CDR3 loop is CASSLPYNEQFF. The CDR3 coding sequence is TGCGCCAGCAGTCTACCGTACAATGAGCAGTTCTTC. The genes are TRBV10-2 and TRBJ2-1; D gene unclear. From germline, CDR1 is WSHSY and CDR2 SAAADI. V lost 5 bases and J lost 4, with 6 bases in between. The CDR3 length is 12 residues.